Listed below are T cell receptor beta chains from one sample, sequenced in a study of early stage breast cancer tumors. The method was immunoSEQ multiplex PCR; TCRdb's version includes in-frame clones alone and lacks a portion of them. The sample shows about 21,000 clones, about 75% of them seen only once. The sequenced sample was blood. Source of these receptors: a person aged 55 to 70 with breast cancer. CDR3s include the opening cysteine and the closing phenylalanine or tryptophan. The order of the fields is clone size, D gene, V gene, J gene, CDR3 protein, CDR3 DNA. The D gene is left open where the match is weak. Size tells how often a clone was seen (once, few, many) or the class of an expanded clone, and some rows leave it out.

>.|.|TRBV6-1|TRBJ2-1
CASSEERSGEQFF
TGTGCCAGCAGTGAAGAAAGATCTGGGGAGCAGTTCTTC
>.|.|TRBV6-4|TRBJ2-7
CASSDSEGASSYEQYF
TGTGCCAGCAGTGACTCGGAGGGGGCGAGCTCCTACGAGCAGTACTTC
>.|.|TRBV28|TRBJ2-3
CASSPPRGPQYF
TGTGCCAGCAGTCCCCCCCGGGGCCCGCAGTATTTT
>few|.|TRBV23-1|TRBJ1-2
CASSQSAGNNGYTF
TGCGCCAGCAGTCAATCGGCAGGGAACAATGGCTACACCTTC
>few|.|TRBV5-6|TRBJ2-5
CASSLFPGDQETQYF
TGTGCCAGCAGCTTATTTCCGGGGGACCAAGAGACCCAGTACTTC
>few|TRBD1|TRBV5-4|TRBJ2-3
CASSFGTGTDTQYF
TGTGCCAGCAGCTTCGGGACAGGCACAGATACGCAGTATTTT
>.|TRBD2|TRBV4-2|TRBJ2-1
CASSHQTSGGVGEQFF
TGTGCCAGCAGCCACCAAACTAGCGGGGGGGTGGGTGAGCAGTTCTTC
>.|TRBD2|TRBV5-4|TRBJ2-5
CASSPRLAGRETQYF
TGTGCCAGCAGTCCCAGACTAGCGGGACGAGAGACCCAGTACTTC
>.|.|TRBV5-1|TRBJ1-5
CASSLEGRKDQPQHF
TGCGCCAGCAGCTTGGAGGGCAGGAAAGATCAGCCCCAGCATTTT
>.|.|TRBV19|TRBJ1-2
CASSILGGPSGNGYTF
TGTGCCAGTAGTATATTGGGAGGGCCGTCTGGGAATGGCTACACCTTC
>.|.|TRBV7-3|TRBJ2-1
CASSRRVGENEQFF
TGTGCCAGCAGCCGGCGAGTCGGGGAAAATGAGCAGTTCTTC
>.|.|TRBV6-1|TRBJ2-2
CASSERRALDTGELFF
TGTGCCAGCAGTGAAAGGAGGGCTCTGGACACCGGGGAGCTGTTTTTT
>.|.|TRBV7-3|TRBJ2-1
CASNPQGGPYNEQFF
TGTGCCAGCAATCCACAGGGTGGACCCTACAATGAGCAGTTCTTC
>.|.|TRBV7-9|TRBJ1-4
CASSLDRTTNEKLFF
TGTGCCAGCAGCCTAGACAGGACAACTAATGAAAAACTGTTTTTT
>.|TRBD1|TRBV18|TRBJ1-6
CASSPGTGGSSPLHF
TGTGCCAGCTCACCCGGGACAGGGGGGAGTTCACCCCTCCACTTT
>.|TRBD1|TRBV4-1|TRBJ1-2
CASSSAPDRGMGGHTF
TGCGCCAGCAGCAGCGCCCCGGACAGGGGGATGGGTGGCCACACCTTC
>.|.|TRBV9|TRBJ1-6
CASSVMAGGNSPLHF
TGTGCCAGCAGCGTTATGGCAGGAGGTAATTCACCCCTCCACTTT
>.|TRBD1|TRBV5-4|TRBJ1-6
CASSYDTGGARNSPLHF
TGTGCCAGCAGCTATGACACAGGGGGCGCAAGGAATTCACCCCTCCACTTT
>.|.|TRBV2|TRBJ1-4
CASSESGGHEKLFF
TGTGCCAGCAGTGAATCCGGGGGCCATGAAAAACTGTTTTTT
>.|.|TRBV5-1|TRBJ1-1
CASSPGTGTTPNTEAFF
TGCGCCAGCAGCCCGGGTACCGGGACTACCCCGAACACTGAAGCTTTCTTT